These 11 T cell receptor beta chains were sequenced from one sample in a study of control samples from healthy donors and cancer patients. Sequencing was performed with immunoSEQ multiplex PCR; in TCRdb, only in-frame clones are kept and a portion is missing. The sample lists about 98,000 clones; around three quarters were seen once. The specimen sequenced was blood. Receptors were obtained from a woman in her twenties or thirties in good health.

The rearrangement joins TRBV7-3 to TRBJ1-2; 9 nucleotides line up with TRBD1. The germline CDR1 and CDR2 sequences are SGHTA and FQGTGA. This CDR3 is 18 amino acids long. V was clipped by 2 bases and J by 4 bases; unmatched bases: 14. For the CDR3, the DNA is TGTGCCAGCAGCTTAGCCGCTCCCACAGGGGGCCTAGGCTATGGCTACACCTTC. Encoded protein: CASSLAAPTGGLGYGYTF. Variable domain in full (rest from reference TRBV7-3 and TRBJ1-2): GAGVSQTPSNKVTEKGKYVELRCDPISGHTALYWYRQSLGQGPEFLIYFQGTGAADDSGLPNDRFFAVRPEGSVSTLKIQRTERGDSAVYLCASSLAAPTGGLGYGYTFGSGTRLTVV.

The chain uses TRBV3-1 (or the pseudogene TRBV3-2) and TRBJ2-7, with D perhaps matching TRBD1 (6 bases). The CDR3 is made up of 13 amino acids. Trimming took off 4 bases at V and 5 bases at J, with 12 bases between the two ends. Germline-derived CDR1 and CDR2 are LGHDT and YNNKEL (reference sequence). The CDR3 region is CASSLRTGNEQYF. The CDR3 DNA sequence: TGTGCCAGCAGCCTCCGAACAGGGAACGAGCAGTACTTC.

V and J are TRBV18 and TRBJ2-1; D perhaps matches TRBD2 (6 bases). The CDR3 extends over 15 amino acids. Germline assignment: CDR1 KGHSH and CDR2 LQKENI. Trimming stripped 0 bases from V and 6 bases from J, with 12 bases between. In DNA form, the CDR3 reads TGTGCCAGCTCACCACCGTTCGGGGGAGTCAATGAGCAGTTCTTC. Translated, it gives CASSPPFGGVNEQFF.

This chain links TRBV27 with TRBJ2-1; maybe TRBD2 (6 bases). Trimming took off 5 bases at V and 0 bases at J, with 14 bases between the two ends. CDR1 is MNHEY, CDR2 SMNVEV, per germline (reference sequence). The CDR3 loop spans 16 amino acids. The CDR3 DNA sequence: TGTGCCAGCAGTGGGAGGAAGAACCCCTCCTACAATGAGCAGTTCTTC. Its protein product is CASSGRKNPSYNEQFF.

The chain links TRBV5-1 to TRBJ2-5; possible D gene TRBD1, 6 bases. Trimming left V 4 bases short and J 4 bases short, with 20 bases between. Per germline, CDR1 SGHRS and CDR2 YFSETQ. The CDR3 is made up of 16 amino acids. The DNA of the CDR3 is TGCGCCAGCAGCAGCGGCAGCACAGGGAACTCAGAGACCCAGTACTTC. Protein: CASSSGSTGNSETQYF.

The chain joins TRBV6-4 to TRBJ1-5, with 8 bases identical to TRBD1. The V and J ends lost 4 bases and 4 bases, in that order; junction bases with no gene match: 3. CDR1 MRHNA and CDR2 SNTAGT come from the germline V gene. The CDR3 is 14 amino acids. CDR3 nucleotide sequence: TGTGCCAGCAGTGGGACAGGGACAAATCAGCCCCAGCATTTT. This sequence encodes CASSGTGTNQPQHF.

V usage is TRBV3-1 (or the pseudogene TRBV3-2) and J usage is TRBJ2-3, with 12 nucleotides matching TRBD2. Germline V CDR1 and CDR2: LGHDT, YNNKEL (reference sequence). J was trimmed by 7 bases and V by 7 bases; bases with no gene match: 12. The CDR3 length is 16 residues. The CDR3 region has the DNA TGTGCCAGCAAGGAGAGATCGACTAGCGGGGGTTATACGCAGTATTTT. It yields the protein CASKERSTSGGYTQYF.

This clone showed up just once. J is TRBJ1-2 and V is TRBV10-3, with TRBD1 matching 9 bases. The germline V gene encodes CDR1 ENHRY and CDR2 SYGVKD. The CDR3 runs to 13 residues. V was pared by 7 bases and J by 5 bases, with 5 bases of the junction left unmatched. The CDR3 is CAINTGQGYGYTF. In DNA, the CDR3 is TGTGCCATCAACACGGGACAGGGTTATGGCTACACCTTC.

The chain carries TRBV15 and TRBJ2-7; no definite D call. Germline loops: CDR1 LNHNV, CDR2 YYDKDF (reference sequence). The ends were cut back, 0 bases at V and 3 bases at J, with 15 bases in the middle. This CDR3 contains 16 residues. CDR3 amino acids: CATSREGSGNHYEQYF. CDR3 DNA: TGTGCCACCAGCAGAGAGGGGTCGGGCAACCACTACGAGCAGTACTTC.

This rearrangement joins TRBV7-2 to TRBJ2-1; TRBD1 agrees at 7 bases. Germline V gene lookup returns CDR1 SGHTA and CDR2 FQGNSA. With V trimmed by 1 base and J by 4 bases, 4 bases remained unmatched. CDR3 length equals 15 residues. CDR3 residues: CASSLEPGGYNEQFF. The DNA of the CDR3 is TGTGCCAGCAGCTTAGAACCAGGGGGTTACAATGAGCAGTTCTTC.

The chain employs TRBV15 and TRBJ1-5, with 9 bases lining up with TRBD1. Germline V gene data show CDR1 as LNHNV and CDR2 as YYDKDF (reference sequence). The CDR3 length is 13 residues. V dropped 8 bases and J dropped 6; count of bases not matched to a gene: 5. Here the CDR3 reads CATRGQGPQPQHF. CDR3 nucleotides: TGTGCCACCCGAGGACAGGGGCCTCAGCCCCAGCATTTT.